The text below deals with one T cell receptor beta chain. Its antigen is not identified. TCRdb's table, derived via immunoSEQ multiplex PCR, lists solely in-frame clones and lacks some. The sample records approximately 2,200 clones, over 60% being singletons. The graft tissue was processed, and this released both intraepithelial and lamina propria lymphocytes. The data stem from a study of graft-versus-host responses after intestinal transplantation. Study conclusions and caveats: Detected in recipient marrow were GvH clones, some of which were first observed in ileum or blood. Elevated graft-versus-host to host-versus-graft clonal ratios in allografts were recorded for patients with graft-donor T cell macrochimerism.

Unmatched junction bases numbered 5, after V lost 5 bases and J lost 0 bases. The length of the CDR3 is 16 residues. Germline CDR1 reads SGHTA; CDR2 reads FQGNSA. The receptor comes from a human patient who received an intestinal transplant, so some T cells may come from the graft donor. V is TRBV7-2 and J is TRBJ2-2, with 8 bases that match TRBD2. This specimen consisted of ileum tissue, obtained 18 days after transplant. The DNA of the CDR3 is TGTGCCAGCAGCCCCCGGGGACTAGCGAACACCGGGGAGCTGTTTTTT. It specifies CASSPRGLANTGELFF.